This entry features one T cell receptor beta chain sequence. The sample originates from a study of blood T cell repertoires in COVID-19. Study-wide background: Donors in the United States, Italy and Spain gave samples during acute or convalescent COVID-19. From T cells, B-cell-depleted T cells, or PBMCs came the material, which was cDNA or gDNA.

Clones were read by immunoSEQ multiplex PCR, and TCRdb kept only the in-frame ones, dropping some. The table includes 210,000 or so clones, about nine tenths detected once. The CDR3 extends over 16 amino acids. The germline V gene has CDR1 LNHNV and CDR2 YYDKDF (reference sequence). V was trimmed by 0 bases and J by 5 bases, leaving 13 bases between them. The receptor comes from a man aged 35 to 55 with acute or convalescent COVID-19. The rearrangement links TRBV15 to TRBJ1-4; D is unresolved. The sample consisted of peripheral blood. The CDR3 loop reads CATSRDDNRLNEKLFF. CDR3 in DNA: TGTGCCACCAGCAGAGATGACAACCGCTTGAATGAAAAACTGTTTTTT.